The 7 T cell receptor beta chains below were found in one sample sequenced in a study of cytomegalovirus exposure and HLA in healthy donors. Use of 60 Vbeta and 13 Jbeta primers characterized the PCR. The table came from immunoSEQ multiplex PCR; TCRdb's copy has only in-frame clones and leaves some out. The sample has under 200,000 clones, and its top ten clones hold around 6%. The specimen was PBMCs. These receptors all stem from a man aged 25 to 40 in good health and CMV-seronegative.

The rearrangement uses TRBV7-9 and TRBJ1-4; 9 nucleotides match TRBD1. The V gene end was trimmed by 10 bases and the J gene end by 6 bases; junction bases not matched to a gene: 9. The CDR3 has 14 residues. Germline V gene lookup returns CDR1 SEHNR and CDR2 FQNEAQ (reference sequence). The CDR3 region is CATWTGDKHEKLFF. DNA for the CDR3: TGTGCCACCTGGACAGGGGACAAACATGAAAAACTGTTTTTT.

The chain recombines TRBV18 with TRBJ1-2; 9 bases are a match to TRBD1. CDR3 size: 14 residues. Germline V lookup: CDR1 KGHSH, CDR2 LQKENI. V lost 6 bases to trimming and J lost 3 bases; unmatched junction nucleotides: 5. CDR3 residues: CASSPDRGYYGYTF. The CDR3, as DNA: TGTGCCAGCTCTCCGGACAGGGGCTACTATGGCTACACCTTC.

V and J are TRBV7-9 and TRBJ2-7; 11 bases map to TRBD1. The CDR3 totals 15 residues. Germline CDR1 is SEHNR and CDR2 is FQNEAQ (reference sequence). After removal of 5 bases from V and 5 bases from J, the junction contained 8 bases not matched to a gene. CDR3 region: CASSSPDRGLNEQYF. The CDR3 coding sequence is TGTGCCAGCAGCAGCCCGGACAGGGGGCTTAACGAGCAGTACTTC. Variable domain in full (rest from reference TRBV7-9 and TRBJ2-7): DTGVSQNPRHKITKRGQNVTFRCDPISEHNRLYWYRQTLGQGPEFLTYFQNEAQLEKSRLLSDRFSAERPKGSFSTLEIQRTEQGDSAMYLCASSSPDRGLNEQYFGPGTRLTVT.

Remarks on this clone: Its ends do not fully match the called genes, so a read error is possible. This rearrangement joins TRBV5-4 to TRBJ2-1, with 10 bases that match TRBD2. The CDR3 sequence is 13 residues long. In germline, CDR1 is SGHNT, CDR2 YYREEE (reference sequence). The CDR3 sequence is CASSSAPGTSEIF. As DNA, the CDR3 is TGTGCCAGCAGCTCGGCCCCCGGGACTAGCGAAATCTTC.

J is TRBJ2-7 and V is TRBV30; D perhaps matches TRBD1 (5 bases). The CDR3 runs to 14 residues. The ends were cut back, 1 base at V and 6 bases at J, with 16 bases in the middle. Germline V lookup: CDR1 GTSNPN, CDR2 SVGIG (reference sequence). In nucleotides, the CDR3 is TGTGCCTGGAGTGCTTTCAGGGAAGCCTCCGAGCAGTACTTC. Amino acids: CAWSAFREASEQYF.

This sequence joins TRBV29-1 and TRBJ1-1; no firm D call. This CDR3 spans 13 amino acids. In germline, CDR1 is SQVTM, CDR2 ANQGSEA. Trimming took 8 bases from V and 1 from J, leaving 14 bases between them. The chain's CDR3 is CSFWRHSNTEAFF. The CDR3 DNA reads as TGCAGCTTCTGGAGGCACTCGAACACTGAAGCTTTCTTT.

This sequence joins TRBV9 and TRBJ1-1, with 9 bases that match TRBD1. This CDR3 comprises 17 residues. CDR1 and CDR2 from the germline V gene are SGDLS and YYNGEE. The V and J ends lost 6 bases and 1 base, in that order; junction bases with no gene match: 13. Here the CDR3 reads CASTRTGDSIGNTEAFF. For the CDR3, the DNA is TGTGCCAGCACCCGGACAGGGGATTCGATAGGGAACACTGAAGCTTTCTTT.